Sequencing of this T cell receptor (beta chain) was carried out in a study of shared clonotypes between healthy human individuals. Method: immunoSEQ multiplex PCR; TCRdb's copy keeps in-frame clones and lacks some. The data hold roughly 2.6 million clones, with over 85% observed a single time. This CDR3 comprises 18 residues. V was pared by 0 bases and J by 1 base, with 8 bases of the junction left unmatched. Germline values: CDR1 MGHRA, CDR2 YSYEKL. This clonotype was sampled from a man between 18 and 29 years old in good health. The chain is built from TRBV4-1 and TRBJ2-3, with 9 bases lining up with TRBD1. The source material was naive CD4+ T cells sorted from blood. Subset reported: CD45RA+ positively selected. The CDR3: CASSQEPGWTGGTDTQYF. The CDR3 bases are TGCGCCAGCAGCCAAGAACCGGGATGGACAGGGGGCACAGATACGCAGTATTTT.